This T cell receptor (beta chain) was profiled in a study of molecular identifiers for immune sequencing clone quantification. Libraries of naive CD8 cells were prepared from 20,000 to 1,000,000 sorted cells using 10%, 30% or 50% RNA. The authors built bulk TCR libraries by previously described methods with listed TCR primers. TCRdb re-analysed the PCR reads in MiXCR, keeping a single row per CDR3 protein. The data show around 460,000 distinct CDR3 sequences, with 25% seen just once and 0.76% held by the top ten. The germline CDR1 and CDR2 sequences are SEHNR and FQNEAQ (reference sequence). V shed 4 bases and J shed 7 bases, with 17 bases lying between them. The CDR3 runs to 15 residues. This clonotype has just a few counts.

The sequence came from a human donor in good health. Some libraries in this study had Jurkat cell RNA spiked in. The sample taken for sequencing was naive CD8+ T cells from blood, with Jurkat cell RNA spiked in. The subset is: FACS-sorted CD8+CD4-CCR7+CD45RA+ naive T cells. V is TRBV7-9 and J is TRBJ2-4, with D perhaps being TRBD1 or TRBD2 (5 bases each). CDR3: CASSSLEGTKNIQYF. CDR3 coding DNA: TGTGCCAGCAGCTCCCTCGAGGGGACGAAGAACATTCAGTACTTC.